This TCR beta chain was documented in a study of blood T cell repertoires in COVID-19. Seattle enrolled patients during active infection and tracked them longitudinally. Original methodology: Nucleated cell counts were estimated from reference gene primer amplification. Repertoires were generated with immunoSEQ multiplex PCR, while TCRdb's copy carries only in-frame clones and drops some. The V and J calls and the clone size are those of that table, but D and trimming were determined from the DNA. This sample has a few hundred thousand clones, with under 90% found just once. This CDR3 contains 16 residues. Germline-derived CDR1 and CDR2 are SGHTA and FQGNSA. Trimming cost V 4 bases and J 5 bases, with 20 bases left between them.

The receptor was isolated from a woman of 80 years or more with COVID-19, enrolled during active disease. The chain couples TRBV7-2 to TRBJ1-1, with a weak D call TRBD1 (5 bases). The sequenced sample was peripheral blood. This CDR3 is CASSSWTLAKATEAFF. In DNA, the CDR3 is TGTGCCAGCAGCTCCTGGACACTGGCTAAAGCGACTGAAGCTTTCTTT.